These T cell receptor beta chains were read from a single sample in a study of cytomegalovirus exposure and HLA in healthy donors. Clones were sequenced by immunoSEQ multiplex PCR, and TCRdb holds only the in-frame ones, with some missing. The data show roughly 120,000 clones, with 88% seen just once and about 2% held by the top ten. Sequencing was done on a sample of PBMCs. Receptors originate from a woman aged 18-35 years in good health and CMV-seronegative. The CDR3 runs from the conserved cysteine through the conserved F or W. A D gene is named only where the DNA matches it firmly. Clone sizes are given selectively: once, few, many, or a class where the clone is expanded.

CDR3nt	CDR3aa	j_gene	v_gene	abundance	d_gene
TGTGCCAGCAGTGACCGGACTAGCTCGAACACCGGGGAGCTGTTTTTT	CASSDRTSSNTGELFF	TRBJ2-2	TRBV25-1	.	TRBD2
TGTGCCAGCAGCGCGAGTCCAACTGTGCCCGGGGAGCTGTTTTTT	CASSASPTVPGELFF	TRBJ2-2	TRBV9	many	.
TGTGCCAGCGGCAACCGGGACAGAGTATACAATGAGCAGTTCTTC	CASGNRDRVYNEQFF	TRBJ2-1	TRBV5-4	.	TRBD1
TGCGCCAGCAGCTTGGTCCTGAACACCGGGGAGCTGTTTTTT	CASSLVLNTGELFF	TRBJ2-2	TRBV5-1	.	.
TGTGCCAGTAGTACCGTAGCGGGGGGGCGGAATGAGCAGTTCTTC	CASSTVAGGRNEQFF	TRBJ2-1	TRBV19	.	TRBD2
TGCAGCGTTGACGCAGGATTTTCGATCTACACCTTC	CSVDAGFSIYTF	TRBJ1-2	TRBV29-1	once	.
TGTGCCAGCAGCTTAGTACAGGGGGGCGAAGAAGCTTTCTTT	CASSLVQGGEEAFF	TRBJ1-1	TRBV7-9	.	TRBD1
TGTGCCAGCAGAGTTCAGGGGAATGAAGCTTTCTTT	CASRVQGNEAFF	TRBJ1-1	TRBV28	.	.
TGTGCCAGCAGCCAAGGGGACAGCGCCCAAGAGACCCAGTACTTC	CASSQGDSAQETQYF	TRBJ2-5	TRBV14	once	TRBD1
TGTGCCAGCTGCGCCGGGACAACCTCCTACGAGCAGTACTTC	CASCAGTTSYEQYF	TRBJ2-7	TRBV6-1	.	.
TGTGCCAGCAGCTCACTTTTGGGACTAGATACAGATACGCAGTATTTT	CASSSLLGLDTDTQYF	TRBJ2-3	TRBV7-9	.	TRBD2
TGTGCCAGCAGCCCTCTAGGTGTCGGGGAGACCCAGTACTTC	CASSPLGVGETQYF	TRBJ2-5	TRBV7-9	.	.
TGTGCCAGCAGGGCTAGCGGCTACGAGCAGTACTTC	CASRASGYEQYF	TRBJ2-7	TRBV2	few	TRBD2
TGTGCCATCGGAATGGAAGGACAGGGGGTAGTGAGCTACACCTTC	CAIGMEGQGVVSYTF	TRBJ1-2	TRBV10-3	.	TRBD1
TGCGCCAGCAGCCTGATAGCGGGGGGGTACTACAATGAGCAGTTCTTC	CASSLIAGGYYNEQFF	TRBJ2-1	TRBV4-1	.	TRBD2
TGTGCCAGCAGCGGGACAGGTGACTACGAGCAGTACTTC	CASSGTGDYEQYF	TRBJ2-7	TRBV7-9	.	TRBD1
TGTGCCAGCAGCTTAGCGGGGACAGGGGGTAACTATGGCTACACCTTC	CASSLAGTGGNYGYTF	TRBJ1-2	TRBV7-6	.	TRBD1
TGTGCCAGCAGCAACGATGGCTACACCTTC	CASSNDGYTF	TRBJ1-2	TRBV21-1	.	.
TGTGCCGTTAACCGGGGGACTCTCACCGGGGAGCTGTTTTTT	CAVNRGTLTGELFF	TRBJ2-2	TRBV19	.	.
TGTGCCTGGAGTGGCCAGGGGGATCAGCCCCAGCATTTT	CAWSGQGDQPQHF	TRBJ1-5	TRBV30	few	TRBD1
TGCGCCAGCAGCCAAGACAGCGCCCACGAGCAGTACTTC	CASSQDSAHEQYF	TRBJ2-7	TRBV4-3	.	.
TGTGCCAGCAGCTTAATTCTAGCGGGATATTACGAGCAGTACTTC	CASSLILAGYYEQYF	TRBJ2-7	TRBV7-3	.	TRBD2
TGTGCCAGCACCTCGGGGAGGGGTCCTAATGAAAAACTGTTTTTT	CASTSGRGPNEKLFF	TRBJ1-4	TRBV14	.	.
TGTGCCAGCAGCTTCTCGACAGGGGGGTATCAGCCCCAGCATTTT	CASSFSTGGYQPQHF	TRBJ1-5	TRBV7-2	.	TRBD1
TGCGCCAGCAGCCAAGATAGATCCACTGAAGCTTTCTTT	CASSQDRSTEAFF	TRBJ1-1	TRBV4-3	.	.
TGTGCCAGCAGCTCCTCAGGGGGAACTACTGAAGCTTTCTTT	CASSSSGGTTEAFF	TRBJ1-1	TRBV7-3	.	TRBD1
TGTGCCAGCAGCTCGGGACTAGCGGGGAACAATGAGCAGTTCTTC	CASSSGLAGNNEQFF	TRBJ2-1	TRBV11-3	.	TRBD2
TGTGCCTGGAGTTCGACTTACACCGGGGAGCTGTTTTTT	CAWSSTYTGELFF	TRBJ2-2	TRBV30	few	.
TGTGCCATTAGACAGGGGGATGGCTACACCTTC	CAIRQGDGYTF	TRBJ1-2	TRBV10-3	.	TRBD1
TGTGCCAGCAGTTTATGGACAGGGGGCCTAACCTACAATGAGCAGTTCTTC	CASSLWTGGLTYNEQFF	TRBJ2-1	TRBV27	.	TRBD1
TGCGCCAGCAGCTCTCGACAGGGAGGAAACACCATATATTTT	CASSSRQGGNTIYF	TRBJ1-3	TRBV4-3	.	TRBD1
TGTGCCAGCAGCCGGGACAGCTACGAGCAGTACTTC	CASSRDSYEQYF	TRBJ2-7	TRBV28	.	TRBD1
TGTGCCAGCACTTTAGCGGGGTCCTACAATGAGCAGTTCTTC	CASTLAGSYNEQFF	TRBJ2-1	TRBV6-1	.	TRBD2
TGTGCCAGCAGCGTAGCATCGGCGGGGTTAGCTTTCTTT	CASSVASAGLAFF	TRBJ1-1	TRBV9	few	.
TGTGCCAGCAGCTTAGTGGGACAGGGCGAAAAACTGTTTTTT	CASSLVGQGEKLFF	TRBJ1-4	TRBV7-9	.	TRBD1
TGTGCCAGCAGCTCCAGCGGAGGAGCCCCCCCCCAGTACTTC	CASSSSGGAPPQYF	TRBJ2-5	TRBV7-6	.	.
TGTGCCAGCAGTGACTCCCCGGGATCCCTCCACTTT	CASSDSPGSLHF	TRBJ1-6	TRBV25-1	few	.
TGTGCCAGCAGTCCCCGTCTAGCGGGGGAGACCCAGTACTTC	CASSPRLAGETQYF	TRBJ2-5	TRBV27	.	TRBD2
TGTGCCAGCAGTGACTCTATCAGGGGCCCCAACTCCCATGGCTACACCTTC	CASSDSIRGPNSHGYTF	TRBJ1-2	TRBV6-4	few	.
TGTGCCAGCAGCGCCGGGAGTGAAGAGACCCAGTACTTC	CASSAGSEETQYF	TRBJ2-5	TRBV9	.	.
TGTGCCTGGAGACGAGCGGGGGGTCCAGAGACCCAGTACTTC	CAWRRAGGPETQYF	TRBJ2-5	TRBV30	.	TRBD2
TGTGCCAGCAGAGGCCTAGCCAGAGATGAAAAACTGTTTTTT	CASRGLARDEKLFF	TRBJ1-4	TRBV6-5	.	.
TGTGCCAGCAGCTTTTTAGCGGGGGGCCAGCAGTTCTTC	CASSFLAGGQQFF	TRBJ2-1	TRBV5-4	.	TRBD2
TGTGCCAGTCGGAGACAGGGACCCACCGGGGAGCTGTTTTTT	CASRRQGPTGELFF	TRBJ2-2	TRBV19	.	TRBD1
TGCAGCGCGAACAGGGGCGTTACCAATGAGCAGTTCTTC	CSANRGVTNEQFF	TRBJ2-1	TRBV29-1	.	TRBD1
TGTGCCTGGAGTCAAGGAGGGGACACCATATATTTT	CAWSQGGDTIYF	TRBJ1-3	TRBV30	.	.
TGTGCCAGCAGCTTGGAGGGGGGGAGAAAACTGTTTTTT	CASSLEGGRKLFF	TRBJ1-4	TRBV5-4	.	.
TGTGCCAGCAGCCCAGGGACTAGCGGGAGGGAAAACACCGGGGAGCTGTTTTTT	CASSPGTSGRENTGELFF	TRBJ2-2	TRBV7-2	.	TRBD2
TGTGCCAGCAGGGGTCTACAGGGGGCGCGGGCAGATACGCAGTATTTT	CASRGLQGARADTQYF	TRBJ2-3	TRBV2	.	TRBD1
TGTGCCAGCAGCCCTGCGGGGTCCGGGGCCAACGTCCTGACTTTC	CASSPAGSGANVLTF	TRBJ2-6	TRBV9	.	.